One and the same sample provided the 10 T cell receptor beta chains below, sequenced in a study of blood T cell repertoires in COVID-19. Data came from immunoSEQ multiplex PCR; TCRdb stores just in-frame clones and leaves some out. The sample shows fewer than 700,000 clones, 85% to 90% of them seen only once. The specimen was peripheral blood. These receptors were taken from a woman aged 45-65 years with COVID-19, enrolled during active disease.

This clone came up once. The chain carries TRBV29-1 and TRBJ1-2; 8 bases are shared with TRBD1. CDR1 is SQVTM, CDR2 ANQGSEA, per germline. V was clipped by 3 bases and J by 3 bases; unmatched bases: 3. The CDR3 is 13 amino acids. The CDR3 nucleotides are TGCAGCGTTGAGATACAGGGGGACTATGGCTACACCTTC. This translates into CSVEIQGDYGYTF.

The J gene is TRBJ1-2, the V gene TRBV6-5; the D gene is possibly TRBD1 (6 bases). Per germline, CDR1 MNHEY and CDR2 SVGAGI. The CDR3 totals 14 residues. V dropped 6 bases and J dropped 8 bases, with 19 bases sitting between them. CDR3 DNA sequence: TGTGCCAGCAGCCCCGGGACATCTCAGGGGGGCTACACCTTC. Residues: CASSPGTSQGGYTF.

The chain employs TRBV5-4 and TRBJ2-1, with D perhaps matching TRBD2 (7 bases). This CDR3 region has 13 residues. Trimming cost V 2 bases and J 8 bases, with 11 bases left between them. CDR1 is SGHNT, CDR2 YYREEE, per germline (reference sequence). In nucleotides, the CDR3 is TGTGCCAGCAGCTTACAGGGAGGGGATGAGCAGTTCTTC. It codes for CASSLQGGDEQFF.

The chain couples TRBV6-5 to TRBJ1-6; no definite D call. CDR1 and CDR2 (germline): MNHEY, SVGAGI. The CDR3 extends over 16 amino acids. With 2 bases removed from V and 0 bases from J, the gap between germline ends came to 8 bases. The CDR3 sequence: CASSYAPGSYNSPLHF. For the CDR3, the DNA is TGTGCCAGCAGTTACGCTCCGGGCTCCTATAATTCACCCCTCCACTTT.

In this sample, this clone turned up a few times. The rearrangement uses TRBV27 and TRBJ1-5, with TRBD1 matching 8 bases. The J segment lost 4 bases and the V segment lost 5 bases, leaving 4 bases of the junction unmatched. Germline assignment: CDR1 MNHEY and CDR2 SMNVEV (reference sequence). CDR3 length equals 14 residues. CDR3 residues: CASSRTGRNQPQHF. The CDR3 coding sequence is TGTGCCAGCAGTCGGACAGGGAGAAATCAGCCCCAGCATTTT.

For the CDR3, the DNA is TGTGCTAGTGGTCAAGACACCTACGAGCAGTACTTC. Protein sequence: CASGQDTYEQYF. This rearrangement joins TRBV12-5 to TRBJ2-7; D gene unclear. Germline V lookup: CDR1 LGHNT, CDR2 FRNRAP. V was trimmed by 5 bases and J by 2 bases, leaving 7 bases between them. There are 12 residues in the CDR3.

The V and J genes are TRBV5-4 and TRBJ1-5, with 7 positions matching TRBD1. The CDR3 extends over 15 amino acids. Germline assignment: CDR1 SGHNT and CDR2 YYREEE (reference sequence). Germline trimming cut 4 bases from V and 2 bases from J; bases unmatched to any gene: 6. CDR3 region: CASSPGGTGNQPQHF. The CDR3, as DNA: TGTGCCAGCAGCCCTGGGGGGACAGGCAATCAGCCCCAGCATTTT.

The chain couples TRBV7-3 to TRBJ2-5; the D gene is possibly TRBD2 (6 bases). V lost 2 bases and J lost 4, with 8 bases in between. In germline, CDR1 is SGHTA, CDR2 FQGTGA. The CDR3 runs 13 residues. This chain's CDR3 is CASSLWRGETQYF. The CDR3 nucleotides are TGTGCCAGCAGCTTATGGAGGGGAGAGACCCAGTACTTC.

There are a few counts of this clone. The J gene is TRBJ1-1, the V gene TRBV19; 7 bases match TRBD1. The junction had 4 bases not matched to a gene; V was cut back by 9 bases and J by 3 bases. CDR3 length: 12 amino acids. Looked up from germline, CDR1 is LNHDA and CDR2 is SQIVND (reference sequence). The CDR3 DNA follows: TGTGCCAGCCCTACAGGGGACACTGAAGCTTTCTTT. This sequence encodes CASPTGDTEAFF.

This clone was detected only once. The CDR3 DNA is TGTGCCAGCACCGAGGATCTACGGGGGAACCAAGAGACCCAGTACTTC. Its protein is CASTEDLRGNQETQYF. The chain uses TRBV25-1 and TRBJ2-5; D is perhaps TRBD2 (6 bases). V was shortened by 7 bases and J by 0 bases, with 18 bases between the two germline ends. Germline V gene data show CDR1 as MGHDK and CDR2 as SYGVNS. This CDR3 contains 16 residues. Complete variable domain (other parts from reference TRBV25-1 and TRBJ2-5): EADIYQTPRYLVIGTGKKITLECSQTMGHDKMYWYQQDPGMELHLIHYSYGVNSTEKGDLSSESTVSRIRTEHFPLTLESARPSHTSQYLCASTEDLRGNQETQYFGPGTRLLVL.